These T cell receptor beta chains were read from a single sample in a study of vaccination effects on CD4 cells after COVID-19. Profiling relied on immunoSEQ multiplex PCR, and the TCRdb table lists in-frame clones only, not all of them. The repertoire consists of about 24,000 clones, with roughly four fifths occurring once and the leading ten covering about 15%. Their antigens remain unidentified. The specimen comprised CD4+ T cells from PBMCs cultured with SARS-CoV-2 spike peptides, sampled before COVID-19 vaccination. Every receptor here comes from a human donor who had a prior SARS-CoV-2 infection. Each CDR3 is given with its conserved first and last residue. Fields, in order: CDR3 DNA, CDR3 protein, V gene, D gene, J gene, clone size. The D gene is left open where the match is weak. Clone size is stated in some rows and not others, as once, few, many or a class when expanded.

CDR3nt: TGTGCCAGCAGCTTACTAGGAAGGCAAGAGACCCAGTACTTC
CDR3aa: CASSLLGRQETQYF
v_gene: TRBV27
d_gene: .
j_gene: TRBJ2-5
abundance: .

CDR3nt: TGTGCCAGCAGCCCATTCTCAGCGAGCACAGATACGCAGTATTTT
CDR3aa: CASSPFSASTDTQYF
v_gene: TRBV11-3
d_gene: .
j_gene: TRBJ2-3
abundance: .

CDR3nt: TGTGCCAGTAGTGCCTACACGGGACTAGACCACAATGAGCAGTTCTTC
CDR3aa: CASSAYTGLDHNEQFF
v_gene: TRBV19
d_gene: TRBD2
j_gene: TRBJ2-1
abundance: once

CDR3nt: TGTGCCACCAGTGATTCCTGGACTAGCGGGGGGTCCTACAATGAGCAGTTCTTC
CDR3aa: CATSDSWTSGGSYNEQFF
v_gene: TRBV24-1
d_gene: TRBD2
j_gene: TRBJ2-1
abundance: .

CDR3nt: TGTGCCAGCAGTAGGGACTCCTACGAGCAGTACTTC
CDR3aa: CASSRDSYEQYF
v_gene: TRBV6-5
d_gene: .
j_gene: TRBJ2-7
abundance: .

CDR3nt: TGTGCCAGCAGTGGGGGGACAGGGGGCTTTGTCGGGGAGCTGTTTTTT
CDR3aa: CASSGGTGGFVGELFF
v_gene: TRBV6-1
d_gene: TRBD1
j_gene: TRBJ2-2
abundance: .

CDR3nt: TGTGCCAGCAGCTCACTCTTAAGCACAGATACGCAGTATTTT
CDR3aa: CASSSLLSTDTQYF
v_gene: TRBV5-6
d_gene: .
j_gene: TRBJ2-3
abundance: .

CDR3nt: TGTGCCAGCAGCTACGCAACAGGATTTGGAAACACCATATATTTT
CDR3aa: CASSYATGFGNTIYF
v_gene: TRBV7-6
d_gene: .
j_gene: TRBJ1-3
abundance: .

CDR3nt: TGTGCCAGCTCAAACCCCCTTCGGGGGTGGGGCGGCTACACCTTC
CDR3aa: CASSNPLRGWGGYTF
v_gene: TRBV18
d_gene: .
j_gene: TRBJ1-2
abundance: .

CDR3nt: TGTGCCAGCAGTGAAGCCGCTCCCTACGAGCAGTACTTC
CDR3aa: CASSEAAPYEQYF
v_gene: TRBV6-1
d_gene: .
j_gene: TRBJ2-7
abundance: .

CDR3nt: TGTGCCAGCCTTGGAGGGGCTGGGGGCCCTACCCAGTACTTC
CDR3aa: CASLGGAGGPTQYF
v_gene: TRBV2
d_gene: .
j_gene: TRBJ2-5
abundance: .

CDR3nt: TGCGCCAGCAGCTTCGGGGCGGGTGCCGAGCAGTACTTC
CDR3aa: CASSFGAGAEQYF
v_gene: TRBV5-1
d_gene: .
j_gene: TRBJ2-7
abundance: .

CDR3nt: TGTGCCAGCAGTTACAACTCTGGGGCCAACGTCCTGACTTTC
CDR3aa: CASSYNSGANVLTF
v_gene: TRBV6-2/TRBV6-3
d_gene: .
j_gene: TRBJ2-6
abundance: .

CDR3nt: TGTGCCATCAGTGGGCCCCCAGGGGGCAGTAACACCGGGGAGCTGTTTTTT
CDR3aa: CAISGPPGGSNTGELFF
v_gene: TRBV10-3
d_gene: TRBD1
j_gene: TRBJ2-2
abundance: .

CDR3nt: TGTGCCAGCAGCCACTCGGACGGGGCCGTCGAGCAGTACTTC
CDR3aa: CASSHSDGAVEQYF
v_gene: TRBV7-6
d_gene: .
j_gene: TRBJ2-7
abundance: .

CDR3nt: TGTGCCAGCAGCCCGAAATCTAGCGGGAGCTACGAGCAGTACTTC
CDR3aa: CASSPKSSGSYEQYF
v_gene: TRBV5-4
d_gene: TRBD2
j_gene: TRBJ2-7
abundance: few

CDR3nt: TGTGCCAGCAGCTCAATGACAGGGAACTATGGCTACACCTTC
CDR3aa: CASSSMTGNYGYTF
v_gene: TRBV5-6
d_gene: TRBD1
j_gene: TRBJ1-2
abundance: .

CDR3nt: TGCGCCAGCAGCTTGGGGTTCACCGGGGAGCTGTTTTTT
CDR3aa: CASSLGFTGELFF
v_gene: TRBV5-1
d_gene: .
j_gene: TRBJ2-2
abundance: .

CDR3nt: TGTGCCAGCCGCCCTACCGGGACAGAATATGGCTACACCTTC
CDR3aa: CASRPTGTEYGYTF
v_gene: TRBV7-9
d_gene: TRBD1
j_gene: TRBJ1-2
abundance: .

CDR3nt: TGTGCCAGCAGTTACCACGACAGGGGAGAGCAGTACTTC
CDR3aa: CASSYHDRGEQYF
v_gene: TRBV6-5
d_gene: TRBD1
j_gene: TRBJ2-7
abundance: .

CDR3nt: TGTGCCAGCAGCTTGTCAGGGCGCTATGGCTACACCTTC
CDR3aa: CASSLSGRYGYTF
v_gene: TRBV7-9
d_gene: .
j_gene: TRBJ1-2
abundance: .

CDR3nt: TGTGCCTGGACCAGACTAGCGGGGGGGCAGTCGTCTGAGCAGTTCTTC
CDR3aa: CAWTRLAGGQSSEQFF
v_gene: TRBV30
d_gene: TRBD2
j_gene: TRBJ2-1
abundance: .

CDR3nt: TGTGCCACCAGTCGAGGGGTGGGAGAGCAGTACTTC
CDR3aa: CATSRGVGEQYF
v_gene: TRBV24-1
d_gene: .
j_gene: TRBJ2-7
abundance: .

CDR3nt: TGTGCCAGCAGTTACTCATCTACCCTAGCGGGGGGATACGAGCAGTACTTC
CDR3aa: CASSYSSTLAGGYEQYF
v_gene: TRBV6-2/TRBV6-3
d_gene: TRBD2
j_gene: TRBJ2-7
abundance: medium-sized

CDR3nt: TGTGCCAGCAGCTTAGACCGGGACAGGGTGAGAGAGACCCAGTACTTC
CDR3aa: CASSLDRDRVRETQYF
v_gene: TRBV5-4
d_gene: TRBD1
j_gene: TRBJ2-5
abundance: .

CDR3nt: TGTGCCAGCAAAGGACAGTTCGTTAATGACTATGGCTACACCTTC
CDR3aa: CASKGQFVNDYGYTF
v_gene: TRBV2
d_gene: .
j_gene: TRBJ1-2
abundance: few

CDR3nt: TGTGCCAGCAGCTTGGACTTATCCCAAGAGACCCAGTACTTC
CDR3aa: CASSLDLSQETQYF
v_gene: TRBV7-2
d_gene: .
j_gene: TRBJ2-5
abundance: .

CDR3nt: TGTGCCACCAGTCTTTCGGGAGTAGGCACAGATACGCAGTATTTT
CDR3aa: CATSLSGVGTDTQYF
v_gene: TRBV24-1
d_gene: .
j_gene: TRBJ2-3
abundance: .

CDR3nt: TGTGCCAGCAGCTCAACGACTGCCTACAATGAGCAGTTCTTC
CDR3aa: CASSSTTAYNEQFF
v_gene: TRBV7-9
d_gene: .
j_gene: TRBJ2-1
abundance: few

CDR3nt: TGTGCCAGCAGCACCCAGCGGGAGCGATACAATGAGCAGTTCTTC
CDR3aa: CASSTQRERYNEQFF
v_gene: TRBV9
d_gene: TRBD2
j_gene: TRBJ2-1
abundance: large

CDR3nt: TGTGCCAGCTCACCACTCGCACTAAGGAACACTGAAGCTTTCTTT
CDR3aa: CASSPLALRNTEAFF
v_gene: TRBV18
d_gene: .
j_gene: TRBJ1-1
abundance: .

CDR3nt: TGCGCCAGCAGCCAGACAGGGAACTATGGCTACACCTTC
CDR3aa: CASSQTGNYGYTF
v_gene: TRBV4-1
d_gene: TRBD1
j_gene: TRBJ1-2
abundance: .

CDR3nt: TGCGCCAGCAGCCAAGATCGTCACCGGGAAGCTTTCTTT
CDR3aa: CASSQDRHREAFF
v_gene: TRBV4-1
d_gene: .
j_gene: TRBJ1-1
abundance: few